Following are 18 T cell receptor beta chains from one sample sequenced in a study of response to subunit inactivated influenza vaccine. TCRdb passed the RT-PCR reads through MiXCR, listing each CDR3 protein once. The sample consists of roughly 760,000 distinct CDR3 sequences, about 20% of them appearing once. This sample comprised PBMCs from blood, obtained less than 6 days after vaccination. The receptors were sampled from a middle-aged man who received an inactivated influenza vaccine.

The rearrangement links TRBV10-3 to TRBJ2-3; the match to TRBD2 covers 10 bases. Trimming at V came to 5 bases and at J to 0 bases, leaving 5 bases not matched to a gene. This CDR3 comprises 16 residues. From germline, CDR1 is ENHRY and CDR2 SYGVKD. The CDR3 coding sequence is TGTGCCATCAGTACCGGGACTAGCGTGAGCACAGATACGCAGTATTTT. This encodes CAISTGTSVSTDTQYF.

The rearrangement links TRBV12-3 or TRBV12-4 to TRBJ2-7, with D tentatively TRBD2 (5 bases). There are 15 residues in the CDR3. V shed 5 bases and J shed 0 bases, with 14 bases lying between them. This chain's CDR3 is CASSLARAGSYEQYF. The CDR3 nucleotides read TGTGCCAGCAGTCTGGCCCGGGCGGGCTCCTACGAGCAGTACTTC.

This clonotype was detected only a few times. The chain combines TRBV4-1 with TRBJ2-2, with D tentatively TRBD2 (5 bases). Trimming took off 3 bases at V and 1 base at J, with 15 bases between the two ends. Germline assignment: CDR1 MGHRA and CDR2 YSYEKL. The length of the CDR3 is 17 residues. DNA for the CDR3: TGCGCCAGCAGCCATGCTTTGAGGAGGAAGAACACCGGGGAGCTGTTTTTT. Residues: CASSHALRRKNTGELFF.

This clonotype came up many times. V is TRBV28 and J is TRBJ2-2; tentative D call: TRBD2 (6 bases). V was shortened by 2 bases and J by 4 bases, with 11 bases between the two germline ends. The CDR3 consists of 15 residues. From germline, CDR1 is MDHEN and CDR2 SYDVKM. CDR3 in DNA: TGTGCCAGCAGTTTAGATATCGGGAGCACCGGGGAGCTGTTTTTT. This codes for CASSLDIGSTGELFF.

The sample holds a few counts of this clonotype. The chain uses TRBV7-2 and TRBJ1-4; no definite D call. The CDR3 consists of 14 residues. Trimming cost V 1 base and J 4 bases, with 7 bases left between them. The germline CDR1 and CDR2 sequences are SGHTA and FQGNSA. The CDR3 sequence is CASSLVSVNEKLFF. CDR3 sequence (DNA): TGTGCCAGCAGCTTAGTGTCAGTTAATGAAAAACTGTTTTTT. The whole variable domain, filled in from reference TRBV7-2 and TRBJ1-4, reads GAGVSQSPSNKVTEKGKDVELRCDPISGHTALYWYRQSLGQGLEFLIYFQGNSAPDKSGLPSDRFSAERTGGSVSTLTIQRTQQEDSAVYLCASSLVSVNEKLFFGSGTQLSVL.

This clonotype came up a few times. This chain links TRBV6-1 with TRBJ1-4, with no clear D. The germline CDR1 and CDR2 sequences are MNHNS and SASEGT. The CDR3 length is 14 residues. The V end lost 6 bases, the J end lost 7 bases, and 15 bases lay between the germline ends. The CDR3 protein is CASSTSGVVEKLFF. DNA for the CDR3: TGTGCCAGCAGCACATCGGGAGTGGTTGAAAAACTGTTTTTT.

The chain is built from TRBV7-6 and TRBJ2-3, with TRBD1 identical over 11 bases. The CDR3 loop spans 18 amino acids. V lost 1 base to trimming and J lost 3 bases; unmatched junction nucleotides: 9. The V gene's germline CDR1 is SGHVS and CDR2 FNYEAQ. CDR3 nucleotides: TGTGCCAGCAGCTTAGATGCCCGGGGGACAGGGGGGACAGATACGCAGTATTTT. It specifies CASSLDARGTGGTDTQYF.

V and J are TRBV12-3 or TRBV12-4 and TRBJ1-2, with a tentative D call TRBD1 (6 bases). The CDR3 length is 12 residues. The ends were cut back, 4 bases at V and 8 bases at J, with 11 bases in the middle. The CDR3 nucleotides are TGTGCCAGCAGTTACAGGGTGGCCGGCTACACCTTC. Encoded protein: CASSYRVAGYTF.

The CDR3 here is CASSVAGGPVVTDTQYF. CDR3 in DNA: TGCGCCAGCAGCGTTGCGGGGGGGCCGGTGGTCACAGATACGCAGTATTTT. This chain uses TRBV5-1 with TRBJ2-3; 9 bases line up with TRBD2. Germline trimming cut 4 bases from V and 2 bases from J; bases unmatched to any gene: 11. The V gene's germline CDR1 is SGHRS and CDR2 YFSETQ. The CDR3 is 17 residues long.

The chain joins TRBV20-1 to TRBJ2-3; the match to TRBD2 covers 10 bases. The germline V gene has CDR1 DFQATT and CDR2 SNEGSKA (reference sequence). CDR3 length equals 15 residues. V shed 7 bases, J shed 0 bases, and the junction held 7 bases outside the gene matches. The CDR3 sequence is CSGSKREGSTDTQYF. CDR3 DNA: TGCAGTGGTAGCAAGCGGGAGGGAAGCACAGATACGCAGTATTTT.

The gene calls are TRBV5-1 and TRBJ2-5; D gene uncertain. The CDR3 has 15 residues. The germline V gene encodes CDR1 SGHRS and CDR2 YFSETQ. The V gene lost 4 bases and the J gene lost 2 bases, with 15 bases spanning the gap. The CDR3 sequence: CASSPGRVSQETQYF. The CDR3 nucleotides read TGCGCCAGCAGCCCTGGACGGGTTTCTCAAGAGACCCAGTACTTC.

This clonotype was observed a few times. V gene TRBV7-6 combines with J gene TRBJ2-1; D call uncertain. Trimming cost V 5 bases and J 3 bases, with 8 bases left between them. CDR1 and CDR2 from the germline V gene are SGHVS and FNYEAQ. CDR3 size: 13 residues. The CDR3 DNA sequence: TGTGCCAGCAGCCAACAGAGCTACAATGAGCAGTTCTTC. Its translation is CASSQQSYNEQFF.

In its sample, this clonotype was seen a few times. The chain employs TRBV5-1 and TRBJ2-1; TRBD1 aligns across 7 bases. Germline V gives CDR1 SGHRS, CDR2 YFSETQ. Germline trimming cut 0 bases from V and 3 bases from J; bases unmatched to any gene: 15. This CDR3 is built from 19 residues. CDR3 sequence: CASSLAKVGYRTGYNEQFF. DNA for the CDR3: TGCGCCAGCAGCTTGGCCAAGGTCGGGTATAGGACAGGCTACAATGAGCAGTTCTTC.

CDR3 DNA sequence: TGTGCCAGCAGCTTAGCTCGGCCCCAGTACTTC. Encoded protein: CASSLARPQYF. The chain is built from TRBV7-2 and TRBJ2-5; no firm D call. This CDR3 has 11 amino acids. Trimming pared 0 bases from V and 9 bases from J, leaving 5 bases between. CDR1 SGHTA and CDR2 FQGNSA come from the germline V gene.

The gene calls are TRBV12-3 or TRBV12-4 and TRBJ2-7, with a weak D call TRBD2 (7 bases). The CDR3 extends over 13 amino acids. Trimming took 3 bases from V and 5 from J, leaving 11 bases between them. The CDR3, as DNA: TGTGCCAGCAGTTTTGGGAGGGGGGACGAGCAGTACTTC. Its translation is CASSFGRGDEQYF.

V and J are TRBV29-1 and TRBJ2-1; D ambiguous. There are 15 residues in the CDR3. The germline V gene has CDR1 SQVTM and CDR2 ANQGSEA. Trimming shortened V by 3 bases and J by 12 bases, and 24 bases separated the two germline ends. The CDR3 reads CSVDPAGKNNEWQFF. In DNA form, the CDR3 reads TGCAGCGTTGACCCAGCAGGAAAGAACAATGAGTGGCAGTTCTTC.

This clonotype was counted a few times. The chain combines TRBV7-2 with TRBJ2-3; 16 bases match TRBD2. Germline V gene sequence: CDR1 SGHTA, CDR2 FQGNSA. J gave up 5 bases and V 0 bases, and 11 bases lay outside the gene matches. The CDR3 has 20 amino acids. The CDR3: CASSLAGTSGRAAYGDTQYF. CDR3 in DNA: TGTGCCAGCAGCTTAGCCGGGACTAGCGGGAGGGCCGCGTACGGAGATACGCAGTATTTT.

This clonotype was detected a few times. The genes are TRBV20-1 and TRBJ2-5, with a weak D call TRBD1 (5 bases). V was pared by 0 bases and J by 5 bases, with 13 bases between. In germline, CDR1 is DFQATT, CDR2 SNEGSKA (reference sequence). CDR3 length: 14 residues. The CDR3 DNA reads as TGCAGTGCTAGAGATCAGGGCCGGCACGAGACCCAGTACTTC. Protein: CSARDQGRHETQYF.